This T cell receptor (beta chain) was observed in a study of blood T cell repertoires in COVID-19. TCRdb keeps only in-frame clones here, not all; method: immunoSEQ multiplex PCR. The table includes under 200,000 clones, more than 65% detected once. V was shortened by 1 base and J by 7 bases, with 19 bases between the two germline ends. The CDR3 loop spans 16 amino acids. Germline V gives CDR1 LGHDT, CDR2 YNNKEL (reference sequence). Recruits, aged about 18 to 100 years, lived in around 24 US areas. The sequence was collected from a man aged 55 to 70 who had recovered from COVID-19. The chain joins TRBV3-1 (or the pseudogene TRBV3-2) to TRBJ1-2; D is uncertain. Sequencing was done on a sample of PBMCs or T cells enriched from blood (not recorded which). The CDR3 DNA reads TGTGCCAGCAGCCAAGGGGATTCAGACGGGAGATCTGGCTACACCTTC. Encoded protein: CASSQGDSDGRSGYTF.